This TCR beta chain originates from a study of T cell changes during pregnancy in multiple sclerosis (dated by TCRdb to 2018 to 2020). Background for the entire study: The study looked at changes in the T cell repertoire across pregnancy in women with multiple sclerosis.

Its CDR3 holds 15 amino acids, cysteine through phenylalanine. Only the CDR3 region is kept as DNA, spanning 45 bases read in frame from base 1. The germline ends are 7 bases apart after V is trimmed by 1 base and J by 1 base. For CDR1 and CDR2, the germline V gene lists SGHTA and FQGTGA. The library was obtained by the immunoSEQ multiplex PCR assay. Drawn from immuneACCESS, this table holds only the in-frame rearrangements with V and J called that TCRdb kept. Clones are partly lost; checked studies trace under half to an unresolved V gene and leave the rest unexplained. The sample profile shows around 34,000 clones; about 95% of them were found once. The ten most abundant clones make up about 0.39% of the sample. About this clone: Its target antigen remains unknown. Base quality data are lacking; no much larger clone is found one base away.

The chain employs TRBV7-3 and TRBJ2-2; the D gene is unclear. The input for sequencing was CD4+ T cells from peripheral blood mononuclear cells, taken in the second trimester of pregnancy. The sequence was obtained from a female donor with multiple sclerosis, enrolled in a pregnancy study. CDR3 protein: CASSLRSGNTGELFF. The nucleotide sequence is given as TGTGCCAGCAGCTTAAGATCCGGGAACACCGGGGAGCTGTTTTTT.